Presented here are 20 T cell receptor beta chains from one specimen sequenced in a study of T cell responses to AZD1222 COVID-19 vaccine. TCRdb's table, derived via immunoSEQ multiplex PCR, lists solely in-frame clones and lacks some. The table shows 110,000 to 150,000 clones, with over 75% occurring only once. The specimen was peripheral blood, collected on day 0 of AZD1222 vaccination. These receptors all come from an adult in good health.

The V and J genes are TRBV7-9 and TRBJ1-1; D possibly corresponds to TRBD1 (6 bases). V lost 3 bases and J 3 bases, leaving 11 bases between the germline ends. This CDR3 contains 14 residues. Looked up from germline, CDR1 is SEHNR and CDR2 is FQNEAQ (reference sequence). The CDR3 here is CASSFDEGDTEAFF. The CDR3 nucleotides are TGTGCCAGCAGCTTCGACGAGGGGGACACTGAAGCTTTCTTT.

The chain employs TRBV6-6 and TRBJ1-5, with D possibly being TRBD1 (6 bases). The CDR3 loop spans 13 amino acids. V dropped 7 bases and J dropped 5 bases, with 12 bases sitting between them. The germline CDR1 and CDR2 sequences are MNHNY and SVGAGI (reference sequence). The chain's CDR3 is CASKGQGYQPQHF. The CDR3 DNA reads TGTGCCAGCAAGGGGCAGGGGTATCAGCCCCAGCATTTT.

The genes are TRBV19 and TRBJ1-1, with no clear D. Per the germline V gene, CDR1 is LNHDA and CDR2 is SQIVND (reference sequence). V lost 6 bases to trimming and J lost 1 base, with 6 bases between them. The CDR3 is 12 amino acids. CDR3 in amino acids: CASSRQNTEAFF. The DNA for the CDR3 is TGTGCCAGTAGCAGACAGAACACTGAAGCTTTCTTT.

The CDR3 region has the DNA TGTGCCAGCAGCCATCAAGTGAGCCGCTCTGGAAACACCATATATTTT. It translates to CASSHQVSRSGNTIYF. This chain joins TRBV7-9 and TRBJ1-3; no clear D. Trimming removed 5 bases from V and 0 bases from J, with 14 bases in between. The CDR3 totals 16 residues. Germline CDR1 and CDR2: SEHNR and FQNEAQ (reference sequence).

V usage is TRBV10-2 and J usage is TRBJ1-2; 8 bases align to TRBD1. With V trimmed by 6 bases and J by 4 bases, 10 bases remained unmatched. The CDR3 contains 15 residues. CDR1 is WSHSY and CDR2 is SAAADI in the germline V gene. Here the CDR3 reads CASSYSGGFGYGYTF. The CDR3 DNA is TGCGCCAGCAGCTACTCAGGGGGCTTTGGCTATGGCTACACCTTC.

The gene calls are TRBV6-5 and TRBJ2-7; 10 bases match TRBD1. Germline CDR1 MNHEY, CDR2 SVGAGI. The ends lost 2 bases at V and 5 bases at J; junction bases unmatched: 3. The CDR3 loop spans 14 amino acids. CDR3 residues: CASSYGDRGHEQYF. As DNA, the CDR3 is TGTGCCAGCAGTTACGGGGACAGGGGACACGAGCAGTACTTC.

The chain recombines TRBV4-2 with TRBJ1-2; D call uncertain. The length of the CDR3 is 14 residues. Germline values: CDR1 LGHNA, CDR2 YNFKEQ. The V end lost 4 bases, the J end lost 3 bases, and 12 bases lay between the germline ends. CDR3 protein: CASSRAGSDYGYTF. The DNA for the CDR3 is TGTGCCAGCAGCCGTGCCGGGTCGGACTATGGCTACACCTTC.

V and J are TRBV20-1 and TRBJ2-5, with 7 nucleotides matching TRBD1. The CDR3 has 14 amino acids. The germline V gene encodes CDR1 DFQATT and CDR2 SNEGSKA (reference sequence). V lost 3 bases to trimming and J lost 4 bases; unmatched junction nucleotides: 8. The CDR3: CSASRDRQGETQYF. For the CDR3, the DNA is TGCAGTGCTAGTCGGGACAGACAAGGAGAGACCCAGTACTTC.

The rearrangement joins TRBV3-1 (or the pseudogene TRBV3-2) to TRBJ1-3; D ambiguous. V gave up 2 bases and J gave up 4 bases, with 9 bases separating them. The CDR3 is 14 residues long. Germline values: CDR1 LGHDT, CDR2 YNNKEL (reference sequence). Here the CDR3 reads CASSQPESGNTIYF. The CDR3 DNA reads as TGTGCCAGCAGCCAACCCGAATCCGGAAACACCATATATTTT.

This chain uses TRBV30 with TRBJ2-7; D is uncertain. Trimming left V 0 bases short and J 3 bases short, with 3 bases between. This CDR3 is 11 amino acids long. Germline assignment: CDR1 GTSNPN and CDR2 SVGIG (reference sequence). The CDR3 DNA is TGTGCCTGGAGTGTGCTCTACGAGCAGTACTTC. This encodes CAWSVLYEQYF. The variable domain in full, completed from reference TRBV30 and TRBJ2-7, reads SQTIHQWPATLVQPVGSPLSLECTVEGTSNPNLYWYRQAAGRGLQLLFYSVGIGQISSEVPQNLSASRPQDRQFILSSKKLLLSDSGFYLCAWSVLYEQYFGPGTRLTVT.

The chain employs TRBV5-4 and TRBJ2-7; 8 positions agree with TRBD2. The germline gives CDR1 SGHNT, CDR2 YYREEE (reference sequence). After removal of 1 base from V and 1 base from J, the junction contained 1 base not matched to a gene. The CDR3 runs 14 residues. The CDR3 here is CASSLPGGSYEQYF. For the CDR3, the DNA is TGTGCCAGCAGCTTGCCGGGAGGGTCCTACGAGCAGTACTTC.

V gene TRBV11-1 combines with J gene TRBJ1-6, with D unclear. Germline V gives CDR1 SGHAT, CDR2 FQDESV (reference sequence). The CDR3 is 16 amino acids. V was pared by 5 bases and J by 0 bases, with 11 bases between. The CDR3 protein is CASSTWGSSYNSPLHF. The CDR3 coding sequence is TGTGCCAGCAGCACCTGGGGAAGCTCCTATAATTCACCCCTCCACTTT.

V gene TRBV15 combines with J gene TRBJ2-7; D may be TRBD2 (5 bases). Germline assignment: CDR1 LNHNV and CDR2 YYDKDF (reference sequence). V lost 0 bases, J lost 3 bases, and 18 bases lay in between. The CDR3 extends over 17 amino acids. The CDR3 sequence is CATSRDQEALKRYEQYF. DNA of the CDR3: TGTGCCACCAGCAGAGATCAGGAGGCTTTAAAACGCTACGAGCAGTACTTC. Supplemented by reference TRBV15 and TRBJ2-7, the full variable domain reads DAMVIQNPRYQVTQFGKPVTLSCSQTLNHNVMYWYQQKSSQAPKLLFHYYDKDFNNEADTPDNFQSRRPNTSFCFLDIRSPGLGDTAMYLCATSRDQEALKRYEQYFGPGTRLTVT.

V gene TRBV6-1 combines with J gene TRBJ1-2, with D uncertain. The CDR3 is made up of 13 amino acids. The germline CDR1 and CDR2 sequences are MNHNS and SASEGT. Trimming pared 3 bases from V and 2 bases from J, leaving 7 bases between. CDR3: CASSEGRNYGYTF. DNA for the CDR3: TGTGCCAGCAGTGAGGGCAGAAACTATGGCTACACCTTC.

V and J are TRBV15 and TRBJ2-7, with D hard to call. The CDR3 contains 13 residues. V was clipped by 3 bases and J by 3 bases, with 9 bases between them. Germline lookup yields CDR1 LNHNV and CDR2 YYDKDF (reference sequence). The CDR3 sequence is CATSRELGYEQYF. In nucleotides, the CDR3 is TGTGCCACCAGCAGGGAACTCGGCTACGAGCAGTACTTC.

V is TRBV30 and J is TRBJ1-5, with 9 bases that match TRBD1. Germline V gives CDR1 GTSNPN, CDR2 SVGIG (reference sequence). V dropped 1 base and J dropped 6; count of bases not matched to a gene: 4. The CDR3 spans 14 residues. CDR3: CAWSAGQGFQPQHF. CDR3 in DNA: TGTGCCTGGAGTGCGGGACAGGGTTTTCAGCCCCAGCATTTT.

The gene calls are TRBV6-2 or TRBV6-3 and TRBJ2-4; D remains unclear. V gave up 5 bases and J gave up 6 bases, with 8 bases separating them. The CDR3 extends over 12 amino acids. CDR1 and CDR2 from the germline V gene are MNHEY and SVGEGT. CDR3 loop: CASSGGTNIQYF. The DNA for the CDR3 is TGTGCCAGCAGTGGCGGCACAAACATTCAGTACTTC.

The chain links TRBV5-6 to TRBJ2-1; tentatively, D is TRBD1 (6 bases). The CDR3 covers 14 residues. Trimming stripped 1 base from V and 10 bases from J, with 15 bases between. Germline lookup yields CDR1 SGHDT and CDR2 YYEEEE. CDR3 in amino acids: CASSLSLGTREQFF. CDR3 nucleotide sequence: TGTGCCAGCAGCTTGTCCCTCGGGACAAGAGAGCAGTTCTTC.

CDR3 sequence reads: CASSFQGSGNTIYF. The CDR3, as DNA: TGTGCCAGCAGTTTTCAGGGCTCTGGAAACACCATATATTTT. The V and J genes are TRBV28 and TRBJ1-3, with D maybe TRBD1 (5 bases). Germline V gives CDR1 MDHEN, CDR2 SYDVKM. This CDR3 comprises 14 residues. V was pared by 3 bases and J by 0 bases, with 6 bases between.

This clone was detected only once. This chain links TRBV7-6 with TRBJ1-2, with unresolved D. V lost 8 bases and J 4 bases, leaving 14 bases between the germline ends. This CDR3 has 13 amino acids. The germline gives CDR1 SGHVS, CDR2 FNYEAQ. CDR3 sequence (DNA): TGTGCCAGCTCTCCAGATCAGTTCTATGGCTACACCTTC. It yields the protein CASSPDQFYGYTF.